This T cell receptor (beta chain) was identified during a study of response to subunit inactivated influenza vaccine. Whole-study findings and limits: Every seasonal influenza vaccination brings in few new T cells, the authors suggested.

The CDR3 is 14 amino acids. The germline CDR1 and CDR2 sequences are MNHNS and SASEGT. Trimming stripped 6 bases from V and 5 bases from J, with 13 bases between. As for this clonotype: What it binds is not known.

MiXCR was run by TCRdb on the RT-PCR reads, yielding one entry per CDR3 protein. The table includes approximately 730,000 distinct CDR3 sequences, about 15% detected once. The rearrangement joins TRBV6-1 to TRBJ2-2; D might be TRBD1 (6 bases). This TCR came from a man aged 50 to 60 who received an inactivated influenza vaccine. The sequences come from PBMCs from blood, collected 14 days before vaccination. CDR3 region: CASRGRGGTGELFF. In DNA, the CDR3 is TGTGCCAGCAGGGGGAGAGGGGGAACCGGGGAGCTGTTTTTT.